Presented here are 26 T cell receptor beta chains from one specimen sequenced in a study of post-analysis software for immune sequencing data. Study-wide results and caveats: Elevated frequency relative to controls characterized four or five TRBV segments in patients, TRBV5-6, TRBV5-1 and TRBV20-1 among them.

Their antigens remain unidentified. Incorporated into the TCR beta cDNA libraries were unique molecular identifiers, which served to reduce PCR and sequencing biases. TCRdb used MiXCR to reprocess the PCR reads, holding one entry per CDR3 protein. The sample records hundreds of thousands of distinct CDR3 sequences, roughly 27% being singletons. Sequences were obtained from blood. Every receptor here comes from a girl between 5 and 17 years old with multiple sclerosis.

This clonotype has just a few counts. J is TRBJ1-1 and V is TRBV5-1, with D unclear. The germline gives CDR1 SGHRS, CDR2 YFSETQ. CDR3 length: 16 residues. The ends were cut back, 6 bases at V and 1 base at J, with 19 bases in the middle. The CDR3 sequence is CASNSGLLLGNTEAFF. CDR3 coding DNA: TGCGCCAGCAACTCCGGACTACTCCTGGGGAACACTGAAGCTTTCTTT.

This clonotype was detected a few times. The V call is TRBV10-1, the J call TRBJ2-5; 8 bases fit TRBD2. The tail of the sequence fits TRBJ2-7 better, so the J call may be wrong. Per the germline V gene, CDR1 is WNHNN and CDR2 is SYGVQD (reference sequence). The CDR3 is made up of 16 amino acids. This CDR3 is CASSESASGYRYEQYF. In DNA, the CDR3 is TGCGCCAGCAGTGAGTCGGCTAGCGGGTACCGTTACGAGCAGTACTTC.

The V and J genes are TRBV29-1 and TRBJ2-1; D might be TRBD2 (6 bases). The V end lost 7 bases, the J end lost 5 bases, and 18 bases lay between the germline ends. The germline gives CDR1 SQVTM, CDR2 ANQGSEA. The CDR3 totals 14 residues. This CDR3 reads CSAWSGGNNNEQFF. The CDR3, as DNA: TGCAGCGCTTGGAGCGGAGGGAATAACAATGAGCAGTTCTTC.

The chain combines TRBV25-1 with TRBJ2-1, with 8 positions matching TRBD2. Trimming took 5 bases from V and 6 from J; bases not matched to a gene: 6. The CDR3 extends over 14 amino acids. Per germline, CDR1 MGHDK and CDR2 SYGVNS. The CDR3 bases are TGTGCCAGCAGTCGGGAGGGCCTCGTCAATGAGCAGTTCTTC. It is translated as CASSREGLVNEQFF.

The chain carries TRBV6-5 and TRBJ1-1; D remains ambiguous. The CDR3 is 13 amino acids. Germline V gene lookup returns CDR1 MNHEY and CDR2 SVGAGI. Trimming took off 2 bases at V and 4 bases at J, with 8 bases between the two ends. The CDR3 here is CASSYGRPTEAFF. The CDR3 DNA reads TGTGCCAGCAGTTACGGCAGACCCACTGAAGCTTTCTTT.

V and J are TRBV10-3 and TRBJ1-1; D remains ambiguous. The CDR3 is made up of 12 amino acids. Trimming took 11 bases from V and 1 from J, leaving 11 bases between them. CDR1 is ENHRY, CDR2 SYGVKD, per germline. The CDR3 bases are TGTGCCCTCATAAAAGAGAACACTGAAGCTTTCTTT. Its protein is CALIKENTEAFF.

The rearrangement joins TRBV11-2 to TRBJ1-1; no firm D call. Germline V gene sequence: CDR1 SGHAT, CDR2 FQNNGV. This CDR3 is 14 amino acids long. V was clipped by 5 bases and J by 6 bases, with 16 bases between them. The CDR3, as DNA: TGTGCCAGCAGCGCCCAAAGTGGGAGGGCTGAAGCTTTCTTT. This codes for CASSAQSGRAEAFF.

The J gene is TRBJ1-5, the V gene TRBV5-6, with D hard to call. This CDR3 region has 13 residues. V was cut by 0 bases and J by 6 bases, with 7 bases left in between. Germline V gives CDR1 SGHDT, CDR2 YYEEEE. The CDR3 sequence: CASSLDRVQPQHF. In DNA form, the CDR3 reads TGTGCCAGCAGCTTGGATCGGGTTCAGCCCCAGCATTTT.

The chain carries TRBV3-1 and TRBJ2-3; 7 bases are shared with TRBD1. J gave up 2 bases and V 3 bases, and 8 bases lay outside the gene matches. The CDR3 runs 16 residues. Germline V gives CDR1 LGHDT, CDR2 YNNKEL (reference sequence). This CDR3 is CASSQGVGQITDTQYF. The CDR3 DNA reads TGTGCCAGCAGCCAGGGTGTGGGACAGATCACAGATACGCAGTATTTT.

The chain employs TRBV20-1 and TRBJ1-4; 8 bases are a match to TRBD1. CDR3 length: 13 amino acids. CDR1 is DFQATT and CDR2 is SNEGSKA in the germline V gene (reference sequence). J lost 5 bases, V lost 6 bases, and 5 bases had no gene match. CDR3 sequence reads: CSAIDRGNEKLFF. The DNA of the CDR3 is TGCAGTGCCATCGACAGGGGAAATGAAAAACTGTTTTTT.

The chain employs TRBV27 and TRBJ2-7; D call uncertain. The end of the DNA aligns better with TRBJ2-5, so the J call may be wrong. In germline, CDR1 is MNHEY, CDR2 SMNVEV (reference sequence). The CDR3 runs 13 residues. The CDR3 loop is CASSPLLGETQYF. The CDR3 region has the DNA TGTGCCAGCAGTCCCCTCCTCGGAGAGACCCAGTACTTC.

The rearrangement joins TRBV10-2 to TRBJ2-5; the match to TRBD1 covers 8 bases. The J segment lost 5 bases and the V segment lost 7 bases, leaving 6 bases of the junction unmatched. Looked up from germline, CDR1 is WSHSY and CDR2 is SAAADI. There are 13 residues in the CDR3. DNA of the CDR3: TGCGCCAGCAACCCGAACAGGGGGGAGACCCAGTACTTC. Translation gives CASNPNRGETQYF.

This clonotype was found a few times. V is TRBV7-2 and J is TRBJ2-7; tentatively, D is TRBD1 or TRBD2 (5 bases each). The V gene's germline CDR1 is SGHTA and CDR2 FQGNSA. The V end was cut by 3 bases, the J end by 0 bases, with 12 bases between. The CDR3 runs 15 residues. The DNA for the CDR3 is TGTGCCAGCAGCTTTCCGGGACCGAGCTCCTACGAGCAGTACTTC. Its translation: CASSFPGPSSYEQYF.

This clonotype was detected a few times. This chain links TRBV7-9 with TRBJ2-5; 8 bases fit TRBD1. The CDR3 spans 16 residues. Unmatched junction bases numbered 19, after V lost 5 bases and J lost 11 bases. Per germline, CDR1 SEHNR and CDR2 FQNEAQ (reference sequence). CDR3: CASSGGQATPYDGQYF. The CDR3 DNA reads TGTGCCAGCAGCGGGGGACAGGCGACTCCCTACGATGGGCAGTACTTC.

This chain connects TRBV12-3 or TRBV12-4 to TRBJ2-5, with no clear D. This CDR3 region has 13 residues. V was shortened by 4 bases and J by 1 base, with 7 bases between the two germline ends. The CDR3 sequence: CASSYGVQETQYF. The CDR3 region has the DNA TGTGCCAGCAGTTATGGGGTCCAAGAGACCCAGTACTTC.

The rearrangement joins TRBV4-3 to TRBJ2-1; D is possibly TRBD2 (6 bases). The CDR3 is 19 residues long. Germline loops: CDR1 LGHNA, CDR2 YSLEER. Trimming removed 0 bases at V and 6 bases at J, with 24 bases between. CDR3 amino acids: CASSQDPAGFSSDRNEQFF. CDR3 nucleotides: TGCGCCAGCAGCCAAGATCCGGCAGGGTTTTCTAGCGACCGCAATGAGCAGTTCTTC.

The table lists this clonotype with a few counts. The chain recombines TRBV20-1 with TRBJ2-7; D is perhaps TRBD1 (5 bases). The germline V and J ends were trimmed by 5 bases and 3 bases, with 14 bases remaining between them. Looked up from germline, CDR1 is DFQATT and CDR2 is SNEGSKA (reference sequence). This CDR3 has 13 amino acids. The CDR3 sequence is CSAGPTGIYEQYF. For the CDR3, the DNA is TGCAGTGCTGGGCCCACAGGAATCTACGAGCAGTACTTC.

This clonotype was detected many times. V and J are TRBV10-3 and TRBJ1-2; the D gene is possibly TRBD1 (5 bases). V was shortened by 3 bases and J by 6 bases, with 11 bases between the two germline ends. Germline CDR1 and CDR2: ENHRY and SYGVKD. The CDR3 is 13 residues long. The CDR3 reads CAISDRALDGYTF. For the CDR3, the DNA is TGTGCCATCAGTGACAGGGCTCTGGATGGCTACACCTTC.

The V call is TRBV9, the J call TRBJ2-5; D gene uncertain. Germline CDR1 and CDR2: SGDLS and YYNGEE. CDR3 size: 14 residues. V shed 0 bases and J shed 0 bases, with 6 bases lying between them. The CDR3 is CASSVGEYQETQYF. The CDR3, as DNA: TGTGCCAGCAGCGTAGGGGAATACCAAGAGACCCAGTACTTC.

This chain links TRBV6-5 with TRBJ2-2, with 7 bases identical to TRBD1. Per germline, CDR1 MNHEY and CDR2 SVGAGI. This CDR3 contains 15 residues. J was trimmed by 6 bases and V by 5 bases; bases with no gene match: 9. The CDR3 loop reads CASSRDSLTPGELFF. DNA for the CDR3: TGTGCCAGCAGTCGGGACAGCTTAACCCCCGGGGAGCTGTTTTTT.

This clonotype came up a few times. CDR3 sequence reads: CASSVRRPSGANVLTF. CDR3 sequence (DNA): TGTGCCAGCAGCGTCCGACGGCCCTCTGGGGCCAACGTCCTGACTTTC. V gene TRBV9 combines with J gene TRBJ2-6; D is unclear. CDR3 length: 16 amino acids. V shed 2 bases and J shed 0 bases, with 9 bases lying between them. Germline CDR1 is SGDLS and CDR2 is YYNGEE.

In this sample, this clonotype turned up once. A much larger clone differs by one base, so this may be a read error. In nucleotides, the CDR3 is TGTGCCGGCAGTTATCAGGACCCAGGAAATGAGCAGTTCTTC. It codes for CAGSYQDPGNEQFF. The chain couples TRBV6-5 to TRBJ2-1; no clear D gene. Per germline, CDR1 MNHEY and CDR2 SVGAGI. The CDR3 is 14 residues long.

The gene calls are TRBV4-2 and TRBJ2-4, with a weak D call TRBD2 (5 bases). With the DNA end fitting TRBJ2-5 better, the J assignment may be wrong. The CDR3 has 16 amino acids. Germline CDR1 and CDR2: LGHNA and YNFKEQ. CDR3 sequence: CASSQDRADSLETQYF. CDR3 nucleotides: TGTGCCAGCAGCCAAGATCGGGCGGACTCCCTAGAGACCCAGTACTTC.

This clonotype was recorded a few times. With a much larger clone just one base away, this may be a read error. This chain joins TRBV25-1 and TRBJ2-3; 7 bases line up with TRBD1. The CDR3 sequence is 17 residues long. Germline CDR1 and CDR2: MGHDK and SYGVNS. J gave up 2 bases and V 3 bases, and 11 bases lay outside the gene matches. The CDR3 bases are TGTGCCAGCAGTGAGTCCTCAGGACAGGTGACCACAGATACGCAGTATTTT. Translation gives CASSESSGQVTTDTQYF.

In its sample, this clonotype was seen a few times. The chain links TRBV20-1 to TRBJ1-2; 7 bases agree with TRBD1. CDR1 and CDR2 from the germline V gene are DFQATT and SNEGSKA (reference sequence). This CDR3 has 13 residues. The J segment lost 4 bases and the V segment lost 4 bases, leaving 6 bases of the junction unmatched. CDR3 nucleotide sequence: TGCAGTGCTATAGCCAGGGGGACCTATGGCTACACCTTC. It yields the protein CSAIARGTYGYTF.

V and J are TRBV7-8 and TRBJ2-3; D possibly corresponds to TRBD2 (7 bases). Deletions cut 3 bases from V and 4 bases from J, with 17 bases between. The CDR3 length is 16 residues. Germline V gives CDR1 SGHVS, CDR2 FQNEAQ. The CDR3 sequence: CASSFSRGATSDTQYF. CDR3 sequence (DNA): TGTGCCAGCAGCTTCTCCCGGGGGGCGACGTCAGATACGCAGTATTTT. The full variable domain, completed using reference TRBV7-8 and TRBJ2-3, is GAGVSQSPRYKVAKRGQDVALRCDPISGHVSLFWYQQALGQGPEFLTYFQNEAQLDKSGLPSDRFFAERPEGSVSTLKIQRTQQEDSAVYLCASSFSRGATSDTQYFGPGTRLTVL.